These 28 T cell receptor beta chains originate from one sample sequenced in a study of blood T cell repertoires in COVID-19. Repertoires were generated with immunoSEQ multiplex PCR, while TCRdb's copy carries only in-frame clones and drops some. The data contain 150,000 to 200,000 clones, 84% of them singletons. The sample comprised peripheral blood. The receptors were sampled from an elderly woman with acute or convalescent COVID-19.

The chain uses TRBV5-6 and TRBJ1-2, with a weak D call TRBD1 (6 bases). V was trimmed by 6 bases and J by 2 bases, leaving 14 bases between them. The CDR3 loop spans 14 amino acids. Germline V gene data show CDR1 as SGHDT and CDR2 as YYEEEE. CDR3 DNA: TGTGCCAGCACCCGGGGGGCAGGGAACTATGGCTACACCTTC. It codes for CASTRGAGNYGYTF.

This chain links TRBV4-3 with TRBJ1-3; 7 bases line up with TRBD1. The germline gives CDR1 LGHNA, CDR2 YSLEER. This CDR3 spans 14 amino acids. The junction had 1 base not matched to a gene; V was cut back by 1 base and J by 4 bases. CDR3 sequence: CASSQAGQGNTIYF. In DNA, the CDR3 is TGCGCCAGCAGCCAAGCGGGACAGGGAAACACCATATATTTT.

The V call is TRBV5-4, the J call TRBJ1-2; weak D call: TRBD1 (5 bases). CDR3 length equals 15 residues. V was trimmed by 0 bases and J by 8 bases, leaving 17 bases between them. CDR1 and CDR2 from the germline V gene are SGHNT and YYREEE (reference sequence). The CDR3 protein is CASSLALGEGKGYTF. CDR3 nucleotides: TGTGCCAGCAGCTTGGCCCTGGGGGAGGGTAAGGGCTACACCTTC.

This CDR3 reads CASSFGGSGITYEQYF. The CDR3 DNA reads as TGTGCCAGCAGCTTTGGAGGTAGCGGGATTACCTACGAGCAGTACTTC. The chain couples TRBV5-4 to TRBJ2-7, with 8 bases lining up with TRBD2. J gave up 2 bases and V 2 bases, and 9 bases lay outside the gene matches. In germline, CDR1 is SGHNT, CDR2 YYREEE (reference sequence). The CDR3 has 16 residues.

The chain employs TRBV19 and TRBJ2-5, with TRBD1 matching over 8 bases. The CDR3 totals 15 residues. The junction had 5 bases not matched to a gene; V was cut back by 3 bases and J by 2 bases. The germline CDR1 and CDR2 sequences are LNHDA and SQIVND (reference sequence). CDR3 in DNA: TGTGCCAGTAGTATTCGAAGGACAGGGCAAGAGACCCAGTACTTC. Translating it yields CASSIRRTGQETQYF.

This clone came up a few times. This chain connects TRBV6-2 or TRBV6-3 to TRBJ1-1; 7 bases are a match to TRBD1. V was clipped by 5 bases and J by 10 bases; unmatched bases: 7. This CDR3 has 12 residues. The germline CDR1 and CDR2 sequences are MNHEY and SVGEGT. The CDR3 spells CASSHRGRGAFF. The CDR3 DNA reads as TGTGCCAGCAGTCACAGGGGACGGGGAGCTTTCTTT.

V gene TRBV27 combines with J gene TRBJ1-5; 9 bases match TRBD1. Germline V gene lookup returns CDR1 MNHEY and CDR2 SMNVEV (reference sequence). The CDR3 contains 15 residues. The ends lost 5 bases at V and 1 base at J; junction bases unmatched: 3. The CDR3 loop is CASSRTGESNQPQHF. The CDR3 region has the DNA TGTGCCAGCAGTAGGACAGGGGAGAGCAATCAGCCCCAGCATTTT.

This chain connects TRBV3-1 (or the pseudogene TRBV3-2) to TRBJ2-7; 8 bases are a match to TRBD1. J gave up 2 bases and V 8 bases, and 8 bases lay outside the gene matches. Germline V CDR1 and CDR2: LGHDT, YNNKEL (reference sequence). The CDR3 has 14 residues. The CDR3 bases are TGTGCCAGCGGTCATCAGGGGGCGGCCTACGAGCAGTACTTC. It translates to CASGHQGAAYEQYF.

The genes are TRBV4-3 and TRBJ2-4, with a weak D call TRBD2 (5 bases). Between the trimmed V and J ends, which lost 3 bases and 3 bases, there was a span of 15 bases. This CDR3 comprises 16 residues. Germline values: CDR1 LGHNA, CDR2 YSLEER. The CDR3 DNA follows: TGCGCCAGCAGCCAGTATAACGGGGTTCTCAAAAACATTCAGTACTTC. Translating gives CASSQYNGVLKNIQYF.

This CDR3 reads CASSLMGRGEKLFF. In nucleotides, the CDR3 is TGTGCCAGCAGCTTAATGGGGAGAGGCGAAAAACTGTTTTTT. This sequence joins TRBV7-9 and TRBJ1-4, with D unresolved. The CDR3 runs to 14 residues. Germline lookup yields CDR1 SEHNR and CDR2 FQNEAQ (reference sequence). V was shortened by 2 bases and J by 8 bases, with 12 bases between the two germline ends.

This rearrangement joins TRBV6-5 to TRBJ2-1; D uncertain. Trimming pared 0 bases from V and 7 bases from J, leaving 7 bases between. The germline V gene encodes CDR1 MNHEY and CDR2 SVGAGI. This CDR3 contains 13 residues. This chain's CDR3 is CASSYSRTNEQFF. CDR3 DNA: TGTGCCAGCAGTTACTCGAGAACTAATGAGCAGTTCTTC.

This clone was seen only once. The V call is TRBV27, the J call TRBJ1-1, with 7 bases identical to TRBD1. The CDR3 runs 17 residues. Germline V gene lookup returns CDR1 MNHEY and CDR2 SMNVEV (reference sequence). With 4 bases clipped from V and 2 bases from J, the junction kept 13 bases outside the gene matches. The CDR3 reads CASSSRLTGVRNTEAFF. The CDR3 DNA reads TGTGCCAGCAGTTCACGCCTTACAGGGGTTAGAAACACTGAAGCTTTCTTT.

The V call is TRBV5-1, the J call TRBJ2-1, with 8 nucleotides matching TRBD2. The CDR3 is 15 residues long. CDR1 is SGHRS, CDR2 YFSETQ, per germline. The J segment lost 9 bases and the V segment lost 3 bases, leaving 11 bases of the junction unmatched. The CDR3 protein is CASSYTSGTYGEQFF. The DNA of the CDR3 is TGCGCCAGCAGCTATACTAGCGGAACGTACGGTGAGCAGTTCTTC.

The chain has TRBV7-9 and TRBJ2-1; 8 bases map to TRBD2. Trimming took 6 bases from V and 2 from J; bases not matched to a gene: 9. Germline V gene data show CDR1 as SEHNR and CDR2 as FQNEAQ (reference sequence). This CDR3 comprises 16 residues. CDR3 region: CASRSNREGTYNEQFF. The DNA for the CDR3 is TGTGCCAGCAGGTCCAATCGGGAGGGGACCTACAATGAGCAGTTCTTC. The full variable domain, in which reference TRBV7-9 and TRBJ2-1 provide the parts outside the CDR3, is DTGVSQNPRHKITKRGQNVTFRCDPISEHNRLYWYRQTLGQGPEFLTYFQNEAQLEKSRLLSDRFSAERPKGSFSTLEIQRTEQGDSAMYLCASRSNREGTYNEQFFGPGTRLTVL.

The V and J genes are TRBV2 and TRBJ2-7; possible D gene TRBD2, 6 bases. The V end lost 3 bases, the J end lost 0 bases, and 12 bases lay between the germline ends. The length of the CDR3 is 15 residues. The germline V gene has CDR1 SNHLY and CDR2 FYNNEI. The CDR3 protein is CASSDGTPSSYEQYF. The CDR3 DNA is TGTGCCAGCAGTGACGGGACTCCTAGCTCCTACGAGCAGTACTTC.

This clone was observed a handful of times. The CDR3 spells CASSFAFRLAGGHTQYF. CDR3 nucleotides: TGTGCCAGCAGCTTTGCCTTCCGACTAGCGGGGGGTCATACGCAGTATTTT. The chain carries TRBV7-9 and TRBJ2-3, with TRBD2 matching 13 bases. V lost 3 bases to trimming and J lost 7 bases; unmatched junction nucleotides: 10. CDR1 and CDR2 (germline): SEHNR, FQNEAQ (reference sequence). The CDR3 has 17 amino acids.

CDR3 DNA: TGTGCCAGCAGCCGATTATTAGCCTCACAGGGTAGTCTTCAAGAGACCCAGTACTTC. It encodes CASSRLLASQGSLQETQYF. The chain recombines TRBV5-4 with TRBJ2-5; a weak D match, TRBD1 (6 bases). The CDR3 consists of 19 residues. Trimming stripped 4 bases from V and 2 bases from J, with 27 bases between. Germline V gene data show CDR1 as SGHNT and CDR2 as YYREEE (reference sequence).

The rearrangement joins TRBV19 to TRBJ1-6; D gene uncertain. The CDR3 is 15 amino acids. Germline CDR1 LNHDA, CDR2 SQIVND (reference sequence). The V end lost 3 bases, the J end lost 8 bases, and 14 bases lay between the germline ends. CDR3 DNA sequence: TGTGCCAGTAGTATCCCCTGGCCCGCGGATTCACCCCTCCACTTT. Translated, it gives CASSIPWPADSPLHF.

The J gene is TRBJ2-7, the V gene TRBV20-1; 12 bases are shared with TRBD2. CDR3 length: 15 amino acids. Germline values: CDR1 DFQATT, CDR2 SNEGSKA (reference sequence). V gave up 3 bases and J gave up 3 bases; unmatched junction bases: 6. Written as DNA, the CDR3 is TGCAGTGCTAGTGCTACACTAGCGGGAGGCTACGAGCAGTACTTC. Protein sequence: CSASATLAGGYEQYF.

The chain is built from TRBV19 and TRBJ1-1; weak D call: TRBD1 (6 bases). CDR1 LNHDA and CDR2 SQIVND come from the germline V gene (reference sequence). The ends were cut back, 3 bases at V and 1 base at J, with 9 bases in the middle. The CDR3 loop spans 14 amino acids. The DNA of the CDR3 is TGTGCCAGTAGTATCCTACAGGGGAACACTGAAGCTTTCTTT. Amino acids: CASSILQGNTEAFF.

J is TRBJ2-2 and V is TRBV19; tentative D call: TRBD1 (5 bases). From germline, CDR1 is LNHDA and CDR2 SQIVND (reference sequence). Trimming shortened V by 4 bases and J by 0 bases, and 9 bases separated the two germline ends. CDR3 length: 15 residues. The chain's CDR3 is CASSRQRTNTGELFF. In DNA form, the CDR3 reads TGTGCCAGTAGTAGACAGAGGACGAACACCGGGGAGCTGTTTTTT.

The chain carries TRBV2 and TRBJ1-1; TRBD1 might be the D (6 bases). Trimming pared 7 bases from V and 4 bases from J, leaving 10 bases between. The CDR3 sequence is 12 residues long. In germline, CDR1 is SNHLY, CDR2 FYNNEI. The CDR3 here is CASTDSFTEAFF. CDR3 in DNA: TGTGCCAGCACGGACAGTTTCACTGAAGCTTTCTTT.

The CDR3 coding sequence is TGTGCCAGCAGTTTTGGTTGGACAGGGCGGAATTCACCCCTCCACTTT. It specifies CASSFGWTGRNSPLHF. The genes are TRBV27 and TRBJ1-6; 8 nucleotides line up with TRBD1. CDR1 is MNHEY and CDR2 is SMNVEV in the germline V gene (reference sequence). With V trimmed by 3 bases and J by 7 bases, 8 bases remained unmatched. This CDR3 is 16 amino acids long.

The rearrangement joins TRBV7-9 to TRBJ2-3, with D possibly matching TRBD2 (7 bases). CDR1 is SEHNR, CDR2 FQNEAQ, per germline (reference sequence). The CDR3 covers 17 residues. V was trimmed by 5 bases and J by 1 base, leaving 19 bases between them. CDR3 amino acids: CASSQRDSGGRTDTQYF. CDR3 coding DNA: TGTGCCAGCAGCCAACGGGACTCCGGGGGGCGCACAGATACGCAGTATTTT.

This chain connects TRBV4-1 to TRBJ1-5; 7 nucleotides line up with TRBD1. This CDR3 contains 15 residues. Germline CDR1 and CDR2: MGHRA and YSYEKL. The trim removed 4 bases at V and 5 bases at J, leaving 8 bases unmatched. Written as DNA, the CDR3 is TGCGCCAGCAGCCGAGGCGACAGGGAATATCAGCCCCAGCATTTT. Translated, it gives CASSRGDREYQPQHF.

The genes are TRBV28 and TRBJ2-5; 10 bases match TRBD2. Germline loops: CDR1 MDHEN, CDR2 SYDVKM. V lost 8 bases to trimming and J lost 4 bases; unmatched junction nucleotides: 10. CDR3 size: 15 residues. The CDR3 sequence: CASSRRLAGAETQYF. The CDR3 DNA reads TGTGCCAGCTCCCGTCGGCTAGCGGGAGCAGAGACCCAGTACTTC.

The J gene is TRBJ1-5, the V gene TRBV2; weak D call: TRBD1 (5 bases). This CDR3 has 14 residues. Deletions cut 7 bases from V and 0 bases from J, with 10 bases between. Germline V lookup: CDR1 SNHLY, CDR2 FYNNEI. The CDR3 sequence: CASIDSLSNQPQHF. CDR3 in DNA: TGTGCCAGCATAGACAGTCTTAGCAATCAGCCCCAGCATTTT. The full variable domain, in which reference TRBV2 and TRBJ1-5 provide the parts outside the CDR3, is EPEVTQTPSHQVTQMGQEVILRCVPISNHLYFYWYRQILGQKVEFLVSFYNNEISEKSEIFDDQFSVERPDGSNFTLKIRSTKLEDSAMYFCASIDSLSNQPQHFGDGTRLSIL.

The V gene is TRBV7-9, the J gene TRBJ2-3, with 8 bases lining up with TRBD2. Germline CDR1 and CDR2: SEHNR and FQNEAQ (reference sequence). This CDR3 has 13 amino acids. The trim removed 7 bases at V and 4 bases at J, leaving 4 bases unmatched. The CDR3 reads CASNRGGADTQYF. DNA for the CDR3: TGTGCCAGCAACCGGGGGGGAGCAGATACGCAGTATTTT.